The 14 T cell receptor beta chains reported below all come from one sample, sequenced in a study of beta chain features in type 1 diabetes. Study results and limitations: The study found moderately but significantly shorter TCRB CDR3s in all four CD4+ subsets of Type 1 diabetes patients.

Their antigens are not known. Expressed TCRB transcripts were sequenced because the entire RNA isolate underwent reverse transcription. The data were produced by immunoSEQ multiplex PCR, yet TCRdb's version contains in-frame clones alone and is incomplete. This table has around 250,000 clones, roughly an eighth appearing once. The specimen was naive CD4+ T cells from blood. The receptor source for this set is a man under 40 with type 1 diabetes.

In the case of this clone: A read error may account for a junction end that differs from germline. The chain employs TRBV7-7 and TRBJ2-3; 8 bases are shared with TRBD2. The CDR3 runs 14 residues. Germline-derived CDR1 and CDR2 are SSHAT and FNYEAQ (reference sequence). In nucleotides, the CDR3 is TGTGCTAGCAGCTTAGGGCTAGCGGGAGATACGCAGTATTTT. This translates into CASSLGLAGDTQYF.

This clone was seen only a few times. The chain employs TRBV7-3 and TRBJ2-1, with TRBD1 matching over 7 bases. The CDR3 runs to 14 residues. Germline CDR1 is SGHTA and CDR2 is FQGTGA. Trimming took 4 bases from V and 7 from J; bases not matched to a gene: 7. CDR3 nucleotides: TGTGCCAGCAGCTCAACCGGGACAGCAAATGAGCAGTTCTTC. Translating it yields CASSSTGTANEQFF. Full variable domain (rest looked up from reference TRBV7-3 and TRBJ2-1): GAGVSQTPSNKVTEKGKYVELRCDPISGHTALYWYRQSLGQGPEFLIYFQGTGAADDSGLPNDRFFAVRPEGSVSTLKIQRTERGDSAVYLCASSSTGTANEQFFGPGTRLTVL.

The chain links TRBV19 to TRBJ2-7; D gene uncertain. From germline, CDR1 is LNHDA and CDR2 SQIVND (reference sequence). V gave up 4 bases and J gave up 3 bases, with 10 bases separating them. The CDR3 is 13 amino acids. The CDR3 sequence: CASSSTDYYEQYF. The DNA for the CDR3 is TGTGCCAGTAGTAGTACAGATTACTACGAGCAGTACTTC. The whole variable domain, filled in from reference TRBV19 and TRBJ2-7, reads DGGITQSPKYLFRKEGQNVTLSCEQNLNHDAMYWYRQDPGQGLRLIYYSQIVNDFQKGDIAEGYSVSREKKESFPLTVTSAQKNPTAFYLCASSSTDYYEQYFGPGTRLTVT.

This clone came up a few times. This sequence joins TRBV30 and TRBJ2-6; tentatively, D is TRBD1 (6 bases). CDR1 GTSNPN and CDR2 SVGIG come from the germline V gene (reference sequence). The V end was cut by 3 bases, the J end by 0 bases, with 9 bases between. The CDR3 is made up of 15 amino acids. In DNA form, the CDR3 reads TGTGCCTGGAGCAAAGGGGGCTCTGGGGCCAACGTCCTGACTTTC. Its protein is CAWSKGGSGANVLTF.

This chain links TRBV7-9 with TRBJ2-7; TRBD1 aligns across 8 bases. With 4 bases clipped from V and 4 bases from J, the junction kept 6 bases outside the gene matches. CDR1 and CDR2 from the germline V gene are SEHNR and FQNEAQ (reference sequence). The CDR3 length is 14 residues. The CDR3 DNA reads TGTGCCAGCAGCTCCTCAGGGGGCGCGTACGAGCAGTACTTC. This translates into CASSSSGGAYEQYF.

The chain employs TRBV29-1 and TRBJ1-1; weak D call: TRBD1 (5 bases). V dropped 7 bases and J dropped 5 bases, with 14 bases sitting between them. This CDR3 has 12 residues. Germline CDR1 SQVTM, CDR2 ANQGSEA. CDR3 nucleotide sequence: TGCAGCGCGGGGACTTCGCGGACTGAAGCTTTCTTT. Amino acids: CSAGTSRTEAFF. Variable domain in full (rest from reference TRBV29-1 and TRBJ1-1): SAVISQKPSRDICQRGTSLTIQCQVDSQVTMMFWYRQQPGQSLTLIATANQGSEATYESGFVIDKFPISRPNLTFSTLTVSNMSPEDSSIYLCSAGTSRTEAFFGQGTRLTVV.

The sample holds a few counts of this clone. The chain links TRBV2 to TRBJ2-3, with 7 bases identical to TRBD2. The CDR3 covers 14 residues. The V gene end was trimmed by 7 bases and the J gene end by 2 bases; junction bases not matched to a gene: 6. The germline V gene has CDR1 SNHLY and CDR2 FYNNEI. CDR3 in DNA: TGTGCCAGCAAGGAAGCGGGACTCACAGATACGCAGTATTTT. As protein: CASKEAGLTDTQYF. The full variable domain, with the rest looked up from reference TRBV2 and TRBJ2-3, is EPEVTQTPSHQVTQMGQEVILRCVPISNHLYFYWYRQILGQKVEFLVSFYNNEISEKSEIFDDQFSVERPDGSNFTLKIRSTKLEDSAMYFCASKEAGLTDTQYFGPGTRLTVL.

The V gene is TRBV28, the J gene TRBJ2-2; D is perhaps TRBD1 (6 bases). CDR3 length: 12 amino acids. Germline-derived CDR1 and CDR2 are MDHEN and SYDVKM. V was shortened by 7 bases and J by 5 bases, with 8 bases between the two germline ends. The CDR3 bases are TGTGCCAGCACCAGGGGAACCGGGGAGCTGTTTTTT. Residues: CASTRGTGELFF.

This clone was counted between two and nine times. The gene calls are TRBV27 and TRBJ2-2, with D possibly being TRBD2 (6 bases). The CDR3 runs to 16 residues. From germline, CDR1 is MNHEY and CDR2 SMNVEV (reference sequence). Trimming shortened V by 7 bases and J by 1 base, and 16 bases separated the two germline ends. The CDR3 DNA reads TGTGCCAGCACCCGGCCTGGGGGGATGAACACCGGGGAGCTGTTTTTT. It codes for CASTRPGGMNTGELFF.

The chain recombines TRBV4-2 with TRBJ2-7; TRBD2 matches 7 bases. Unmatched junction bases numbered 14, after V lost 2 bases and J lost 7 bases. Germline V gene sequence: CDR1 LGHNA, CDR2 YNFKEQ. This CDR3 region has 16 residues. CDR3 sequence reads: CASSQKTKRELLEQYF. CDR3 nucleotides: TGTGCCAGCAGCCAAAAGACGAAGCGGGAACTATTGGAGCAGTACTTC.

This clone was counted a few times. The genes are TRBV28 and TRBJ2-6; D remains ambiguous. This CDR3 spans 14 amino acids. Looked up from germline, CDR1 is MDHEN and CDR2 is SYDVKM. The V and J ends lost 1 base and 5 bases respectively, with 6 bases between them. As DNA, the CDR3 is TGTGCCAGCAGTTTATTCAGTAGGGCCAACGTCCTGACTTTC. Translation: CASSLFSRANVLTF. The variable domain in full, completed from reference TRBV28 and TRBJ2-6, reads DVKVTQSSRYLVKRTGEKVFLECVQDMDHENMFWYRQDPGLGLRLIYFSYDVKMKEKGDIPEGYSVSREKKERFSLILESASTNQTSMYLCASSLFSRANVLTFGAGSRLTVL.

This clone has just a few counts. The chain combines TRBV25-1 with TRBJ2-7; perhaps TRBD2 as D (6 bases). CDR3 length: 12 amino acids. The germline V gene has CDR1 MGHDK and CDR2 SYGVNS. V was trimmed by 10 bases and J by 0 bases, leaving 10 bases between them. This CDR3 is CATSETSYEQYF. CDR3 in DNA: TGTGCCACTAGCGAAACCTCCTACGAGCAGTACTTC.

This chain uses TRBV7-6 with TRBJ1-4, with 7 bases fitting TRBD1. The V gene end was trimmed by 2 bases and the J gene end by 8 bases; junction bases not matched to a gene: 5. The CDR3 covers 14 residues. Germline CDR1 is SGHVS and CDR2 is FNYEAQ. As DNA, the CDR3 is TGTGCCAGCAGCTTACAACAGGGGAGCGAAAAACTGTTTTTT. Translated, it gives CASSLQQGSEKLFF.

This clone was seen more than once but under ten times. The chain employs TRBV19 and TRBJ2-4; a weak D match, TRBD2 (6 bases). From germline, CDR1 is LNHDA and CDR2 SQIVND (reference sequence). Trimming left V 6 bases short and J 7 bases short, with 13 bases between. This CDR3 comprises 13 residues. This chain's CDR3 is CASSPSGDNIQYF. As DNA, the CDR3 is TGTGCCAGTAGCCCTTCGGGAGACAACATTCAGTACTTC.